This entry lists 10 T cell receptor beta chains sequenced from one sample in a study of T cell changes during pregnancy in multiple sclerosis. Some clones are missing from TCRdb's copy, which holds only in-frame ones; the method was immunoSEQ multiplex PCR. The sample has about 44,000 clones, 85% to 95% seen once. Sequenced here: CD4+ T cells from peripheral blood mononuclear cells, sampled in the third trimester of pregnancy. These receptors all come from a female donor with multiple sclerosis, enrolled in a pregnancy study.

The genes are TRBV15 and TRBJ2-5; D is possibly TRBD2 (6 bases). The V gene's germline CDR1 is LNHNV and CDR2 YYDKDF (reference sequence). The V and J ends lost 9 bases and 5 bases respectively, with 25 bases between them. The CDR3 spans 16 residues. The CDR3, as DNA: TGTGCCACAACCCCTAGACCGGGACTTCCAGGGGAGACCCAGTACTTC. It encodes CATTPRPGLPGETQYF. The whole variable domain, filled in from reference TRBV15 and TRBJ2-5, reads DAMVIQNPRYQVTQFGKPVTLSCSQTLNHNVMYWYQQKSSQAPKLLFHYYDKDFNNEADTPDNFQSRRPNTSFCFLDIRSPGLGDTAMYLCATTPRPGLPGETQYFGPGTRLLVL.

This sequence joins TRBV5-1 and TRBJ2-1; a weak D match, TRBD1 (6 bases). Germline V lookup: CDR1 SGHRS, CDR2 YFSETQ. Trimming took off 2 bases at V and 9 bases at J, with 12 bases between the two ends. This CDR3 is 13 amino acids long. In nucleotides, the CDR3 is TGCGCCAGCAGCTTCCAGGGGAAGGGTGAGCAGTTCTTC. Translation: CASSFQGKGEQFF. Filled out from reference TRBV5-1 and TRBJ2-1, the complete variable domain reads KAGVTQTPRYLIKTRGQQVTLSCSPISGHRSVSWYQQTPGQGLQFLFEYFSETQRNKGNFPGRFSGRQFSNSRSEMNVSTLELGDSALYLCASSFQGKGEQFFGPGTRLTVL.

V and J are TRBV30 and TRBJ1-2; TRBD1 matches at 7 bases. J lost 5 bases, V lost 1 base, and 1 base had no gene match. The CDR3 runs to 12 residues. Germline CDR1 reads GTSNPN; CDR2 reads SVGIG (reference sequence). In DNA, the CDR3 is TGTGCCTGGAGTGCACAGGGGTATGGCTACACCTTC. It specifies CAWSAQGYGYTF.

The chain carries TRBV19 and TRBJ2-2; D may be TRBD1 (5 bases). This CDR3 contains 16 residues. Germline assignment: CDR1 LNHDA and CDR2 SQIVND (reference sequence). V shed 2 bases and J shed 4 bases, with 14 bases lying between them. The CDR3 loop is CASSIKGALSTGELFF. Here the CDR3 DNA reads TGTGCCAGTAGTATAAAAGGGGCGCTTTCCACCGGGGAGCTGTTTTTT.

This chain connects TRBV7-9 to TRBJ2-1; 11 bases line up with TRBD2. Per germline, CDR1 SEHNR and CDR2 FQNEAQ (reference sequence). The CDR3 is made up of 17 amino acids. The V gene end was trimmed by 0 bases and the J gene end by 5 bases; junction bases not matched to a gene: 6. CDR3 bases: TGTGCCAGCAGCTTAGCAGGTAGCGGGAGGGTCCACAATGAGCAGTTCTTC. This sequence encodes CASSLAGSGRVHNEQFF.

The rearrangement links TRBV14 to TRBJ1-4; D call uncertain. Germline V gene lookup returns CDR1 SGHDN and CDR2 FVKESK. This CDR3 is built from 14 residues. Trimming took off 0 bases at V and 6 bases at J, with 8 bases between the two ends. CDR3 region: CASSQDLNDEKLFF. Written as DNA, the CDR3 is TGTGCCAGCAGCCAAGATCTAAACGATGAAAAACTGTTTTTT.

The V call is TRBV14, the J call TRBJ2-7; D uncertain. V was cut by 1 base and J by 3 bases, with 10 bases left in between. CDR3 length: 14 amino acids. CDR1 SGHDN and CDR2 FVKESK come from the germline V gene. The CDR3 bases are TGTGCCAGCAGCCAAGTTTTCGGGTACTACGAGCAGTACTTC. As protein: CASSQVFGYYEQYF.

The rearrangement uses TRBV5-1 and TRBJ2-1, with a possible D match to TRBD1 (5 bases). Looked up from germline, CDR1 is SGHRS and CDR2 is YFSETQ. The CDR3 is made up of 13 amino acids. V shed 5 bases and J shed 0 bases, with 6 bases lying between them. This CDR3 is CASSRGSYNEQFF. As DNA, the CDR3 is TGCGCCAGCAGTAGGGGCTCCTACAATGAGCAGTTCTTC.

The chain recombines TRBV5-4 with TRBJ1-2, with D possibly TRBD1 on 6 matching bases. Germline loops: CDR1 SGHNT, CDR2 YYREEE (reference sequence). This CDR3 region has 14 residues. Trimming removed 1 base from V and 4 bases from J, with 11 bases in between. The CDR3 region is CASSLKGQSYGYTF. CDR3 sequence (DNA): TGTGCCAGCAGCTTGAAAGGACAGTCCTATGGCTACACCTTC.

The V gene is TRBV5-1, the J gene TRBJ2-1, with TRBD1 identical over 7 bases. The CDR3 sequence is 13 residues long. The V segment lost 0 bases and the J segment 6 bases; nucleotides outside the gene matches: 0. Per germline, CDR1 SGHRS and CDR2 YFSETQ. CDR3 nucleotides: TGCGCCAGCAGCTTGGGACAGGGCAATGAGCAGTTCTTC. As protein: CASSLGQGNEQFF.